The rows below give T cell receptor beta chains drawn from one sample of a study of T cells in Graves' hyperthyroidism and ophthalmopathy. Each CDR3 protein is one row after TCRdb ran MiXCR on the multiplex PCR reads. This table holds under 350,000 distinct CDR3 sequences, roughly 13% found once. The sample was blood. These receptors came from a woman in her thirties or forties with Graves' ophthalmopathy. The CDR3 runs from the conserved cysteine through the conserved F or W. D genes are given only for firm matches. Only part of the rows carry a size: once, few, many, or a class if the clone is expanded.

CDR3 protein | CDR3 DNA | D gene | J gene | clone size | V gene
CASSQDWGGTSYGYTF | TGCGCCAGCAGCCAAGATTGGGGCGGTACCTCCTATGGCTACACCTTC | NA | TRBJ1-2 | few | TRBV4-1
CASSRAGPAYNEQSF | TGTGCCAGCAGCCGAGCCGGACCAGCCTACAATGAGCAGTCCTTC | NA | TRBJ2-1 | NA | TRBV25-1
CSAGLGAGRNQPQHF | TGCAGTGCTGGTCTAGGGGCCGGGCGCAATCAGCCCCAGCATTTT | NA | TRBJ1-5 | few | TRBV20-1
CASSLYGYEQYF | TGTGCCAGCAGCTTATATGGGTACGAGCAGTACTTC | NA | TRBJ2-7 | many | TRBV7-9
CATSLAGGPGDTQYF | TGTGCCACCAGTTTAGCGGGAGGGCCAGGAGATACGCAGTATTTT | TRBD2 | TRBJ2-3 | many | TRBV24-1
CASTRRSNQPQHF | TGTGCCAGCACGCGGCGGAGCAATCAGCCCCAGCATTTT | NA | TRBJ1-5 | many | TRBV6-1
CASSHQWTPYEQYF | TGTGCCAGCAGCCATCAGTGGACCCCCTACGAGCAGTACTTC | NA | TRBJ2-7 | NA | TRBV3-1
CASSGLQGPFSNQPQHF | TGTGCCAGCAGTGGGTTACAGGGACCTTTTAGCAATCAGCCCCAGCATTTT | NA | TRBJ1-5 | many | TRBV6-1
CASSQFSGSYEQYF | TGTGCCAGCAGCCAATTCTCGGGTTCCTACGAGCAGTACTTC | NA | TRBJ2-7 | few | TRBV3-1
CASSSILAGGGSEQFF | TGCGCCAGCAGCTCAATCTTAGCGGGGGGGGGAAGTGAGCAGTTCTTC | TRBD2 | TRBJ2-1 | few | TRBV5-1
CASSDSASPNEKLFF | TGTGCCTCCAGTGATTCGGCCAGTCCCAATGAAAAACTGTTTTTT | NA | TRBJ1-4 | NA | TRBV24-1
CASSYLAGAYSNQPQHF | TGTGCCAGCAGTTATTTAGCGGGTGCCTATAGCAATCAGCCCCAGCATTTT | NA | TRBJ1-5 | few | TRBV12-3/TRBV12-4
CASSFGTGTGNYGYTF | TGTGCCAGTAGTTTCGGGACAGGGACGGGGAACTATGGCTACACCTTC | TRBD1 | TRBJ1-2 | many | TRBV19
CASSESSVNTGELFF | TGTGCCAGCAGTGAATCTAGCGTCAACACCGGGGAGCTGTTTTTT | NA | TRBJ2-2 | NA | TRBV2
CASSPDTGGLGYTF | TGCGCCAGCAGCCCCGACACGGGGGGGCTTGGCTACACCTTC | NA | TRBJ1-2 | many | TRBV5-1
CATTPGLAASYEQYF | TGTGCCACCACCCCGGGACTAGCCGCATCCTACGAGCAGTACTTC | TRBD2 | TRBJ2-7 | many | TRBV15
CASSYPKTAGLAGGRETQYF | TGTGCCAGCAGTTACCCGAAAACCGCTGGACTAGCGGGGGGTAGGGAGACCCAGTACTTC | TRBD2 | TRBJ2-5 | few | TRBV6-7
CASSPGLAVIIDTQYF | TGTGCCAGCAGCCCGGGCCTAGCGGTTATCATTGATACGCAGTATTTT | TRBD2 | TRBJ2-3 | NA | TRBV11-2
CASSQPDRGNTEAFF | TGCGCCAGCAGCCAACCCGACAGGGGGAACACTGAAGCTTTCTTT | TRBD1 | TRBJ1-1 | NA | TRBV5-1